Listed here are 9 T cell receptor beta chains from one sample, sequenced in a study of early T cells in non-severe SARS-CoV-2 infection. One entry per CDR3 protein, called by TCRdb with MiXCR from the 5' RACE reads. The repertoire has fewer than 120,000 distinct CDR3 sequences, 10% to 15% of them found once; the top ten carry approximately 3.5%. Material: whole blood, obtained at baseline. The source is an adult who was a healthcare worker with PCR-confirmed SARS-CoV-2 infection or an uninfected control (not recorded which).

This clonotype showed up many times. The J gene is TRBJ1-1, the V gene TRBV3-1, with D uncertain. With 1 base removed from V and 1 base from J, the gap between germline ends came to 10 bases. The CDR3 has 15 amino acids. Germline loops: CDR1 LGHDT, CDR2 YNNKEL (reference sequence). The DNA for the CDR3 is TGTGCCAGCAGCCAAGGTCCGGGAGGGAACACTGAAGCTTTCTTT. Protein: CASSQGPGGNTEAFF.

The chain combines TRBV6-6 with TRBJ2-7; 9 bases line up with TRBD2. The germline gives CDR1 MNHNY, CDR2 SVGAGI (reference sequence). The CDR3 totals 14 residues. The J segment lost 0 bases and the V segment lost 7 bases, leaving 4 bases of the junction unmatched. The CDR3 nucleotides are TGTGCCAGCAATCTAGCGGGGAGCTCCTACGAGCAGTACTTC. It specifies CASNLAGSSYEQYF.

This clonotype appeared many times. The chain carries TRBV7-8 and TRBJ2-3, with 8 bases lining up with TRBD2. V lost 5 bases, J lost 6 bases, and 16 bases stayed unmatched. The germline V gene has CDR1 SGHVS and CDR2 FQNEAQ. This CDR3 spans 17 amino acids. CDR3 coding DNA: TGTGCCAGCAGCCGGAGCGGCGGGCGAGCGGGGGCCGATACGCAGTATTTT. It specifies CASSRSGGRAGADTQYF.

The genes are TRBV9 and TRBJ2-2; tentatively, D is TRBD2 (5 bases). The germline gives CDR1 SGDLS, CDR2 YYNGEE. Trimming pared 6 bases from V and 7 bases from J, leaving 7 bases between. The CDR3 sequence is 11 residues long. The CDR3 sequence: CASKRDGELFF. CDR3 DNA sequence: TGTGCCAGCAAGAGGGACGGGGAGCTGTTTTTT.

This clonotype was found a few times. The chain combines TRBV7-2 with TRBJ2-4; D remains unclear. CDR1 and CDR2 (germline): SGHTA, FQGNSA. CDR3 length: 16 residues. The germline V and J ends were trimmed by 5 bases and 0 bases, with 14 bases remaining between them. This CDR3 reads CASSQGPTLAKNIQYF. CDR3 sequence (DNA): TGTGCCAGCAGCCAAGGACCGACCTTAGCCAAAAACATTCAGTACTTC.

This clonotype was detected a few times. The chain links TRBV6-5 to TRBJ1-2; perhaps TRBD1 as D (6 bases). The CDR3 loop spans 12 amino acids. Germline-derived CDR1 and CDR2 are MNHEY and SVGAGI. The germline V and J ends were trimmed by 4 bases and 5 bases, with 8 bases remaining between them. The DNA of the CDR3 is TGTGCCAGCAGTTTCCAGGGGTATGGCTACACCTTC. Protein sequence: CASSFQGYGYTF.

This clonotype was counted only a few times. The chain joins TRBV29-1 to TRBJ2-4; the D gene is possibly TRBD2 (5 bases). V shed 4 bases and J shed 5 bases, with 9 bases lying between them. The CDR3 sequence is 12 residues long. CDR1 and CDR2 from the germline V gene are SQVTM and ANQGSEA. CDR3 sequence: CSVARAENIQYF. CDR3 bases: TGCAGCGTTGCGAGGGCTGAAAACATTCAGTACTTC.

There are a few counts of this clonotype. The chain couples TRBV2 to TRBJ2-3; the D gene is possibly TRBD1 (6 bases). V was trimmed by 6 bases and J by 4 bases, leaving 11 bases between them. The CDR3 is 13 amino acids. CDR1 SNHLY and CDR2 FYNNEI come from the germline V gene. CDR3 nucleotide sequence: TGTGCCAGCAGCAACAGGGATCCAGATACGCAGTATTTT. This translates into CASSNRDPDTQYF.

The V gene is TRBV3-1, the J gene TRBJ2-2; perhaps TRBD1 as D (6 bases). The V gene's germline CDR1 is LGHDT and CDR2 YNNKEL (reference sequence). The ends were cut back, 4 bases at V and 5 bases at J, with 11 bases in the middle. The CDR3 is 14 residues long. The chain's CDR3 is CASSLAGETGELFF. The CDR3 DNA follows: TGTGCCAGCAGCCTGGCAGGGGAGACCGGGGAGCTGTTTTTT.